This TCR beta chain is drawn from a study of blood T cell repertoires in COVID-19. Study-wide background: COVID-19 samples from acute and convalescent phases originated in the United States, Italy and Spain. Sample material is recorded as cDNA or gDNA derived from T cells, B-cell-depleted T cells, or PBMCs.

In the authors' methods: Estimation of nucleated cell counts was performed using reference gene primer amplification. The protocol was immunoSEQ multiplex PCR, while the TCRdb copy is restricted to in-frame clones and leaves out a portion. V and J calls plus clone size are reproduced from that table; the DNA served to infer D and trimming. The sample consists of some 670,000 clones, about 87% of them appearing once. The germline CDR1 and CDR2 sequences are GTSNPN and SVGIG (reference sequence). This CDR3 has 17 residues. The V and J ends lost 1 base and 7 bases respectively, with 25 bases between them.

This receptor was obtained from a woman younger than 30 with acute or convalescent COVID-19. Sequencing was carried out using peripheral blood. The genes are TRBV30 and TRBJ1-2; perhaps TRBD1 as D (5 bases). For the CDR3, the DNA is TGTGCCTGGAGTGACCCTGACCTCAGGGTATCCGCTATTGGCTACACCTTC. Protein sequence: CAWSDPDLRVSAIGYTF.